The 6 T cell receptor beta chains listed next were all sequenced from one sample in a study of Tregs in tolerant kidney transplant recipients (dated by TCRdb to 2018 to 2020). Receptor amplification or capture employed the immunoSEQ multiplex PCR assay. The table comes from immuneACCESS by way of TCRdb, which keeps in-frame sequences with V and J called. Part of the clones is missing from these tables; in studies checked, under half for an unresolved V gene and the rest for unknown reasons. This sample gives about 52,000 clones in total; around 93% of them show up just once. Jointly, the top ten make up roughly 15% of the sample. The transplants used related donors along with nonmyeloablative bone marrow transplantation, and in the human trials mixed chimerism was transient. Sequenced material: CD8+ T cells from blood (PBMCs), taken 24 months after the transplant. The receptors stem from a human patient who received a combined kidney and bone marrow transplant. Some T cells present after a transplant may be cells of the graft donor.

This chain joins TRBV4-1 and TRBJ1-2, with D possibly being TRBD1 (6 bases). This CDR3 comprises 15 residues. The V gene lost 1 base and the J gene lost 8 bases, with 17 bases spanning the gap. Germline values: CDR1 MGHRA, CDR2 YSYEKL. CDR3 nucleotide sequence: TGCGCCAGCAGCCAAGCTGCACCAGGGGATGGAGGCTACACCTTC. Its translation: CASSQAAPGDGGYTF.

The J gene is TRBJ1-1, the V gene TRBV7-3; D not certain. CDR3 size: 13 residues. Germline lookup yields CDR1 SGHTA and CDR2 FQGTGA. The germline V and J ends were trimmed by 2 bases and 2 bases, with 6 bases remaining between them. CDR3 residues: CASSLAGNTEAFF. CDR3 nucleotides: TGTGCCAGCAGCTTAGCAGGTAACACTGAAGCTTTCTTT.

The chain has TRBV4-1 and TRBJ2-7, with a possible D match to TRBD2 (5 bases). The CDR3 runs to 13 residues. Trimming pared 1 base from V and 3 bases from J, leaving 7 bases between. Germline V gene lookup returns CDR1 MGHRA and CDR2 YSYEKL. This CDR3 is CASSQGTYYEQYF. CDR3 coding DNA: TGCGCCAGCAGCCAAGGGACTTACTACGAGCAGTACTTC.

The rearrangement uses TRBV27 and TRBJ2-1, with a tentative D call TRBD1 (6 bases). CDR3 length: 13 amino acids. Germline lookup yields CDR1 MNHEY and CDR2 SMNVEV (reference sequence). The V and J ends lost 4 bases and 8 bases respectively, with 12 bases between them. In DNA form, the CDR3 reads TGTGCCAGCAGTTATAGGGACAACTATGAGCAGTTCTTC. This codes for CASSYRDNYEQFF.

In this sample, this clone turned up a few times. CDR3 nucleotides: TGTGCCAGCAGCTTAGGAACAGTCGAGCAGTACTTC. It codes for CASSLGTVEQYF. The chain couples TRBV11-2 to TRBJ2-7; D remains ambiguous. There are 12 residues in the CDR3. Trimming removed 1 base from V and 6 bases from J, with 7 bases in between. The germline V gene has CDR1 SGHAT and CDR2 FQNNGV.

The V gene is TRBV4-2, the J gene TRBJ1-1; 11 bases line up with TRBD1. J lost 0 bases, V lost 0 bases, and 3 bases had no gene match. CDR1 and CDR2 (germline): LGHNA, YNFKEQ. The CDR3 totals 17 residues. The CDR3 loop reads CASSQDGTGGLNTEAFF. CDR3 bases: TGTGCCAGCAGCCAAGATGGGACAGGGGGATTGAACACTGAAGCTTTCTTT.